The clone carrying this T cell receptor beta chain occurred many times. Its matching antigen is unknown. This sample is drawn from a study of identical twins. Study observations and caveats: Beta out-of-frame twin sharing showed a weaker excess. There was more out-of-frame TCR alpha sharing in monozygotic twins than models estimated.

The cDNA had a unique molecular identifier and a template-switch universal primer site. TCRdb analysed the 5' RACE reads with MiXCR anew, one entry per CDR3 protein. The table has around 1.7 million distinct CDR3 sequences, roughly a third seen once. This sequence originates from a newborn girl in good health. Sequencing was carried out using cord blood.

For the CDR3, the DNA is TGTGCCAGCAGTTCGACCGGGACTGAGCAGTTCTTC. It is translated as CASSSTGTEQFF. This chain links TRBV27 with TRBJ2-1; D assignment may be TRBD1 or TRBD2 (5 bases each). Germline V gene sequence: CDR1 MNHEY, CDR2 SMNVEV (reference sequence). V lost 4 bases and J 9 bases, leaving 10 bases between the germline ends. The CDR3 covers 12 residues.